The 31 T cell receptor beta chains presented below share a single source sample, sequenced in a study of T cells expressing NK-cell markers. TCRdb re-called the 5' RACE reads and shows each CDR3 protein once, DNA omitted. The repertoire table contains approximately 440,000 distinct CDR3 sequences. Specimen: blood T cells: a sorted CD56 or NKG2C T cell subset, CD4+ or CD8+ T cells, or bulk PBMC T cells (not recorded which). Receptor source: a woman between 50 and 59 years old in good health.

The chain has TRBV11-3 and TRBJ1-1. This CDR3 region has 11 residues. Germline CDR1 and CDR2: SGHNT and YENEEA. This CDR3 is CASSQVREAFF.

The V call is TRBV11-2, the J call TRBJ2-2. CDR1 and CDR2 from the germline V gene are SGHAT and FQNNGV. CDR3 length: 14 amino acids. The CDR3 loop reads CASSLITLTGELFF.

CDR3 amino acids: CSARDRIGAYEQYF. This sequence joins TRBV20-1 and TRBJ2-7. Per the germline V gene, CDR1 is DFQATT and CDR2 is SNEGSKA (reference sequence). This CDR3 comprises 14 residues.

CDR3 residues: CASSLAGLFGTSGRRYNEQFF. The chain employs TRBV12-3 or TRBV12-4 and TRBJ2-1; no DNA is available, so the TRBD2 call from TCRdb remains unchecked. This CDR3 spans 21 amino acids.

The rearrangement uses TRBV27 and TRBJ2-3; checking the TCRdb D call of TRBD1 is not possible without DNA. Germline loops: CDR1 MNHEY, CDR2 SMNVEV (reference sequence). The CDR3 totals 15 residues. The CDR3 loop reads CASSKRTGFTDTQYF.

The chain combines TRBV20-1 with TRBJ2-1; TCRdb names TRBD2, which stays unverified in the absence of DNA. The CDR3 is 15 amino acids. Germline V gene lookup returns CDR1 DFQATT and CDR2 SNEGSKA (reference sequence). The CDR3 is CSASPALGRGNEQFF.

J is TRBJ2-1 and V is TRBV27; as DNA is missing, the TRBD2 call by TCRdb cannot be tested. The CDR3 has 16 amino acids. Germline V gives CDR1 MNHEY, CDR2 SMNVEV (reference sequence). CDR3 loop: CASRDLAGASYNEQFF.

The CDR3 spells CAWSSEGRTEAFF. V is TRBV30 and J is TRBJ1-1. The CDR3 covers 13 residues. The germline V gene encodes CDR1 GTSNPN and CDR2 SVGIG (reference sequence).

The CDR3 is CASSFRDGWRERETQYF. The chain uses TRBV9 and TRBJ2-5; TCRdb picks TRBD2, but there is no DNA to check that call. The length of the CDR3 is 17 residues. Germline CDR1 and CDR2: SGDLS and YYNGEE.

J is TRBJ2-1 and V is TRBV12-3 or TRBV12-4; without DNA, the TCRdb call of TRBD1 cannot be checked. The length of the CDR3 is 16 residues. The CDR3 reads CASSKWQGAALTPQFF.

The chain recombines TRBV20-1 with TRBJ2-1; TCRdb lists TRBD2, though no DNA is available to test this call. The CDR3 consists of 15 residues. Germline CDR1 and CDR2: DFQATT and SNEGSKA (reference sequence). The CDR3 loop reads CSARISGLSYNEQFF.

The chain has TRBV3-1 and TRBJ2-5; TCRdb picks TRBD1, but there is no DNA to check that call. This CDR3 is built from 15 residues. CDR1 and CDR2 from the germline V gene are LGHDT and YNNKEL (reference sequence). The CDR3 is CASSQPDRGWETQYF.

The chain combines TRBV5-1 with TRBJ1-2. This CDR3 region has 13 residues. CDR1 is SGHRS and CDR2 is YFSETQ in the germline V gene. CDR3 sequence: CASSLVGDYGYTF.

The CDR3 spells CASSWDTPSRDGYTF. This chain uses TRBV5-5 with TRBJ1-2. The CDR3 length is 15 residues. CDR1 and CDR2 from the germline V gene are SGHKS and YYEKEE (reference sequence).

This chain joins TRBV7-3 and TRBJ1-1; TCRdb proposes TRBD1, but this gene call is untestable without DNA. CDR1 and CDR2 from the germline V gene are SGHTA and FQGTGA. The CDR3 spans 13 residues. CDR3 amino acids: CASKDRGNTEAFF.

The V gene is TRBV5-1, the J gene TRBJ2-7; the D call of TRBD2 rests on TCRdb alone, since no DNA is present to check it. This CDR3 has 15 residues. Germline V lookup: CDR1 SGHRS, CDR2 YFSETQ. This CDR3 reads CASSLRTGAGYEQYF.

This sequence joins TRBV7-9 and TRBJ1-2; the TCRdb D gene call, TRBD1, has no DNA to confirm it. In germline, CDR1 is SEHNR, CDR2 FQNEAQ (reference sequence). The CDR3 sequence is 14 residues long. This chain's CDR3 is CASSYDSFIYGYTF. The variable domain in full, with the rest retrieved from reference TRBV7-9 and TRBJ1-2, is DTGVSQNPRHKITKRGQNVTFRCDPISEHNRLYWYRQTLGQGPEFLTYFQNEAQLEKSRLLSDRFSAERPKGSFSTLEIQRTEQGDSAMYLCASSYDSFIYGYTFGSGTRLTVV.

The V and J genes are TRBV19 and TRBJ1-1; TCRdb outputs TRBD1, but without DNA this stays unchecked. CDR1 is LNHDA and CDR2 is SQIVND in the germline V gene (reference sequence). This CDR3 spans 15 amino acids. The CDR3 spells CASSRTGGTNTEAFF.

This sequence joins TRBV20-1 and TRBJ2-1. The germline gives CDR1 DFQATT, CDR2 SNEGSKA (reference sequence). The CDR3 sequence is 14 residues long. CDR3 protein: CSARSLAGYNEQFF.

This rearrangement joins TRBV5-1 to TRBJ2-1; there is no DNA to check the TCRdb D call of TRBD1. CDR1 and CDR2 (germline): SGHRS, YFSETQ. This CDR3 has 15 amino acids. The CDR3 region is CASSLPGQGSAEQFF.

V gene TRBV12-3 or TRBV12-4 combines with J gene TRBJ2-1; there is no DNA to check the TCRdb D call of TRBD2. The CDR3 is 12 residues long. CDR3 protein: CASSLTSHEQFF.

CDR3 amino acids: CASSWGGSPLHF. The V call is TRBV19, the J call TRBJ1-6. The CDR3 spans 12 residues. Germline V gene lookup returns CDR1 LNHDA and CDR2 SQIVND (reference sequence).

The chain has TRBV5-1 and TRBJ2-3. The CDR3 consists of 14 residues. Germline-derived CDR1 and CDR2 are SGHRS and YFSETQ. The CDR3 loop is CASTPVMDGDTQYF.

The J gene is TRBJ2-2, the V gene TRBV5-1. The CDR3 runs 16 residues. CDR1 is SGHRS and CDR2 is YFSETQ in the germline V gene. CDR3: CASSPLVAGDTGELFF.

The chain uses TRBV5-1 and TRBJ1-5; with no DNA, the TCRdb D assignment of TRBD1 cannot be verified. Germline V gene data show CDR1 as SGHRS and CDR2 as YFSETQ. The CDR3 totals 14 residues. The CDR3 sequence: CASSPQGRNQPQHF.

V usage is TRBV10-2 and J usage is TRBJ2-5; no DNA is available, so the TRBD2 call from TCRdb remains unchecked. CDR1 WSHSY and CDR2 SAAADI come from the germline V gene. The CDR3 runs 14 residues. CDR3 sequence: CASSERGRWETQYF.

The chain has TRBV5-1 and TRBJ2-2. The CDR3 extends over 16 amino acids. CDR1 SGHRS and CDR2 YFSETQ come from the germline V gene. This CDR3 reads CASSLERVGMDGELFF.

The rearrangement uses TRBV5-1 and TRBJ2-3; TCRdb's D gene call, TRBD1, goes unchecked for lack of DNA. The CDR3 loop spans 16 amino acids. Germline V lookup: CDR1 SGHRS, CDR2 YFSETQ. CDR3 region: CASSVSGTGETDTQYF.

This chain joins TRBV2 and TRBJ2-3; the TRBD1 assignment by TCRdb is unverifiable without DNA. This CDR3 is 16 amino acids long. Per germline, CDR1 SNHLY and CDR2 FYNNEI. CDR3 amino acids: CASSSKGRGVTDTQYF.

This chain uses TRBV6-5 with TRBJ2-2. This CDR3 is built from 16 residues. Germline V gene sequence: CDR1 MNHEY, CDR2 SVGAGI. CDR3 protein: CASRLDGAANTGELFF.

The chain links TRBV6-1 to TRBJ2-3. Germline V gives CDR1 MNHNS, CDR2 SASEGT. The CDR3 totals 15 residues. The CDR3 is CASMKAGLGSDTQYF.